This is a list of T cell receptor beta chains from one sample in a study of cytomegalovirus exposure and HLA in healthy donors. Assay used: immunoSEQ multiplex PCR; TCRdb lists only in-frame clones, some missing. The sample comprises around 200,000 clones, about 86% of which are singletons, and around 0.3% rests with the top ten. Sequenced input: PBMCs. The source is a young woman in good health and CMV-seronegative. Each CDR3 is given with its conserved first and last residue. Each record gives: CDR3 DNA, CDR3 protein, clone size, D gene, V gene, J gene. D genes are given only for firm matches. Clone size, where shown, is once, few, many, or a class for clones that have expanded.

TGCGCCAGCAGCCGCCAACAGACAGTAACGAACACCGGGGAGCTGTTTTTT	CASSRQQTVTNTGELFF	NA	NA	TRBV4-1	TRBJ2-2
TGTGCCAGCAGCTCGATCCCCCGGGACACCGGCCGGGAAAAACTGTTTTTT	CASSSIPRDTGREKLFF	NA	NA	TRBV7-9	TRBJ1-4
TGCGCCAGCAGGATGGACACCTACAATGAGCAGTTCTTC	CASRMDTYNEQFF	NA	NA	TRBV5-1	TRBJ2-1
TGTGCCAGTGAGGGGGTACAGGTGAGCAATCAGCCCCAGCATTTT	CASEGVQVSNQPQHF	NA	NA	TRBV19	TRBJ1-5
TGTGCCAGCAGCATGAGCACAGATACGCAGTATTTT	CASSMSTDTQYF	NA	NA	TRBV6-1	TRBJ2-3
TGCAGCGTTGAAGAGGGGCAGTTCGAGACATTC	CSVEEGQFETF	NA	NA	TRBV29-1	TRBJ1-2
TGTGCCAGCAGCCCCGGGACAGCGAGGGACGAGCAGTACTTC	CASSPGTARDEQYF	few	TRBD1	TRBV5-6	TRBJ2-7
TGCGCCAGCAGCTTGACTAGCGGGGAAGAGACCCAGTACTTC	CASSLTSGEETQYF	NA	TRBD2	TRBV5-1	TRBJ2-5
TGTGCCAGCAGTTTATCCAGGGGGCTAGGTCAGCCCCAGCATTTT	CASSLSRGLGQPQHF	NA	TRBD1	TRBV27	TRBJ1-5
TGTGCCAGCAGCATAGTTGGGGGGGCCGTGGGGCAGTTCTTC	CASSIVGGAVGQFF	NA	NA	TRBV2	TRBJ2-1
TGTGCCAGCAGGGGGGACAGGTCTACTAATCAGCCCCAGCATTTT	CASRGDRSTNQPQHF	NA	TRBD1	TRBV6-1	TRBJ1-5
TGCGCCAGCAGCTTGGACAGCCGTCAGGGGGAAGGCTACACCTTC	CASSLDSRQGEGYTF	NA	TRBD1	TRBV5-1	TRBJ1-2
TGCGCCAGCCAGACGGGGGTTAACACCGGGGAGCTGTTTTTT	CASQTGVNTGELFF	NA	NA	TRBV5-1	TRBJ2-2
TGTGCCAGCAGCCCCGGGGGACAGCCTGATCAGCCCCAGCATTTT	CASSPGGQPDQPQHF	few	TRBD1	TRBV28	TRBJ1-5
TGTGCCAGCAGTGAATCAACAGGAAGCAATCAGCCCCAGCATTTT	CASSESTGSNQPQHF	NA	NA	TRBV6-1	TRBJ1-5
TGTGCCAGCTCACCCAACAGGGGAAGGGGCCTGAGGACTGAAGCTTTCTTT	CASSPNRGRGLRTEAFF	NA	TRBD1	TRBV18	TRBJ1-1
TGCGCCAGCAGCAGAGGGACAGGGGGCGGCGGGACTGAAGCTTTCTTT	CASSRGTGGGGTEAFF	NA	TRBD1	TRBV5-1	TRBJ1-1
TGTGCCAGCAGTTCTCATGGGACATCTGAGACCCAGTACTTC	CASSSHGTSETQYF	NA	NA	TRBV28	TRBJ2-5
TGCGCCAGCAGCCCAAGGACAGGAAGCACAGATACGCAGTATTTT	CASSPRTGSTDTQYF	NA	TRBD1	TRBV5-1	TRBJ2-3
TGTGCCAGCAGCTGGTCCGGGACAGCGAACACCGGGGAGCTGTTTTTT	CASSWSGTANTGELFF	NA	TRBD1	TRBV11-1	TRBJ2-2
TGTGCCAGCAGCTTAGTTGGGACTAGCGGTGATGAGCAGTTCTTC	CASSLVGTSGDEQFF	NA	TRBD2	TRBV7-6	TRBJ2-1
TGTGCCAGCAGCATCGGACTGGTCGATACGCAGTATTTT	CASSIGLVDTQYF	few	NA	TRBV7-3	TRBJ2-3
TGTGCCAGCAGAGAGGGGGAGTGGGCGGCGAACTACGAGCAGTACTTC	CASREGEWAANYEQYF	few	NA	TRBV2	TRBJ2-7
TGTGCCTGGACAGTAAACACCGGGGAGCTGTTTTTT	CAWTVNTGELFF	NA	NA	TRBV30	TRBJ2-2
TGTGCCAGCAGCCAGGGGGGAGGAGGCTCCTACGAGCAGTACTTC	CASSQGGGGSYEQYF	few	NA	TRBV2	TRBJ2-7
TGCGCCACCCGACAGTCTCTTTCCGCCGGGGAGCTGTTTTTT	CATRQSLSAGELFF	once	NA	TRBV10-1	TRBJ2-2
TGTGCCAGCAGCCAATCGGGTGGCAAAAGCTCCTACGAGCAGTACTTC	CASSQSGGKSSYEQYF	NA	NA	TRBV5-4	TRBJ2-7
TGCAGTGCTCACCCAGGGTACGAGCAGTACTTC	CSAHPGYEQYF	NA	NA	TRBV20-1	TRBJ2-7
TGCGCCAGCAGCCAAGATGGACTAGCGGGGGGTCTAGATACGCAGTATTTT	CASSQDGLAGGLDTQYF	NA	TRBD2	TRBV4-1	TRBJ2-3
TGCAGCGTTGAAGGGCTAGCGGGGGTGACAGATACGCAGTATTTT	CSVEGLAGVTDTQYF	NA	TRBD2	TRBV29-1	TRBJ2-3
TGTGCCACCACCTCATGGGGGGGGATTTCTTGGATCGACACCTTC	CATTSWGGISWIDTF	NA	NA	TRBV15	TRBJ1-2
TGTGCCAGCAGCATGGACAGGTTCAACTATGGCTACACCTTC	CASSMDRFNYGYTF	NA	TRBD1	TRBV2	TRBJ1-2
TGTGCCAGCAGTTTACAGGGAGGCTCCTACGAGCAGTACTTC	CASSLQGGSYEQYF	NA	NA	TRBV28	TRBJ2-7
TGCGCCAGCAGCTTGACAGGCTCCTATAATTCACCCCTCCACTTT	CASSLTGSYNSPLHF	NA	NA	TRBV5-1	TRBJ1-6
TGTGCCAGCTCACCACCGGGACAAGGGCAGCCCCAGCATTTT	CASSPPGQGQPQHF	NA	NA	TRBV18	TRBJ1-5
TGTGCCAGCAGCTCGACAGGGAACACTGAAGCTTTCTTT	CASSSTGNTEAFF	once	NA	TRBV5-4	TRBJ1-1
TGTGCCAGCAGCTTAGGTCAACTCTACGAGCAGTACTTC	CASSLGQLYEQYF	NA	NA	TRBV11-2	TRBJ2-7
TGTGCCAGCAGCTCGGGGACTAGCGGGGGAGGGGTCACAGATACGCAGTATTTT	CASSSGTSGGGVTDTQYF	NA	TRBD2	TRBV5-4	TRBJ2-3
TGTGCCAGCAGCGGACAGGGGGGTCGAACTGAAGCTTTCTTT	CASSGQGGRTEAFF	NA	TRBD1	TRBV2	TRBJ1-1
TGTGCCAGCAGCCCTCAGGGGAACTATGGCTACACCTTC	CASSPQGNYGYTF	NA	NA	TRBV7-9	TRBJ1-2
TGTGCCAGCAGCCCCTTTGGACAGCCTAGCACAGATACGCAGTATTTT	CASSPFGQPSTDTQYF	NA	NA	TRBV9	TRBJ2-3
TGTGCCAGCAGCTCCGGGACAGGGAACAATGAGCAGTTCTTC	CASSSGTGNNEQFF	NA	TRBD1	TRBV6-5	TRBJ2-1
TGTGCCAGCAGCTTAGACAGTTCTGGGGCCAACGTCCTGACTTTC	CASSLDSSGANVLTF	once	NA	TRBV11-2	TRBJ2-6
TGTGCTTCCCGGAGGGGCCAACAGGGGGGCGAGCAGTACTTC	CASRRGQQGGEQYF	NA	TRBD1	TRBV10-3	TRBJ2-7
TGTGCCACCACCCCCCCCGGGGATACGCAGTATTTT	CATTPPGDTQYF	NA	NA	TRBV6-6	TRBJ2-3
TGTGCCAGCAGCGTAGGATTATCGGGCTCTGGAAACACCATATATTTT	CASSVGLSGSGNTIYF	NA	NA	TRBV9	TRBJ1-3
TGTGCCTGGAACGGGGACAGGGGCGAGCAGTACTTC	CAWNGDRGEQYF	NA	TRBD1	TRBV30	TRBJ2-7
TGTGCCAGCAGCCCACCACTAGCGGGAGAGAATGAGCAGTTCTTC	CASSPPLAGENEQFF	NA	TRBD2	TRBV6-1	TRBJ2-1
TGCGCCAGCAGTCAGTGCGATGGCTACACCTTC	CASSQCDGYTF	NA	NA	TRBV23-1	TRBJ1-2
TGTGCCAGCAGCTCCCGACTGGTGGGTCAGCCCCAGCATTTT	CASSSRLVGQPQHF	once	NA	TRBV7-2	TRBJ1-5